This TCR beta chain originates from a study of cytomegalovirus exposure and HLA in healthy donors (dated by TCRdb to the late 2010s). About the study as a whole: An earlier analysis of several hundred of the donors reported 276 Gb of sequence data and 117 million unique TCR beta sequences obtained from approximately 180 million T cells. The study combined high-throughput TCR immunosequencing, statistical association of individual TCRs with disease status, and machine learning to predict cytomegalovirus infection status. The study aimed to test whether cataloging public T cell receptors could reveal signatures of past pathogen exposure. A later analysis re-examined previously published TCR beta repertoires from roughly 650 donors and added high-resolution HLA genotyping to investigate patterns of TCR occurrence. Of the roughly 400 genotyped donors, around 81% fell in the genetic ancestry cluster associated with self-reported Caucasian donors. HLA typing included class I and class II loci at four-digit resolution. An earlier analysis of about 600 of the donors used high-throughput TCR beta sequencing to judge whether each TCR beta V gene segment behaved as functional or pseudogenic. All discovery cohort repertoires had been generated on a single sequencing platform. Typing coverage differed by locus: A, B, C, DRB1 and DQB1 were typed in about 629-640 donors, DQA1 in roughly 500, DPA1 in approximately 600, and DPB1 in just under 490. The study profiled the T cell repertoires of hundreds of subjects by immunosequencing and related them to cytomegalovirus serostatus. Along with the roughly 710-subject first cohort, a separate validation cohort of approximately 110 different subjects was used. Because of strong linkage in the cohort, five DR-DQ haplotypes were treated as single units for association and clustering. Genome-wide SNP genotypes for about 60% of the 666 donors were used in a later genetic analysis, which treated that subset as a discovery cohort. Rather than using new phenotypic data, the later analysis identified candidate immune exposures from TCR beta sequences and from how often those sequences occurred across donors. Among some 400 genotyped donors of the cohort, an average of around 240,000 unique TCR beta nucleotide sequences was sequenced per donor, of which approximately 18% were non-productive. Alongside the repertoire data, information on donor age, sex, ethnicity and CMV serostatus was compiled. Roughly 300 gigabases of sequencing data and tens of millions of unique TCR sequences made up an early release that covered 640 HLA-typed donors. On the study overall, not on this receptor specifically: For the cohort, immune exposure information was limited to CMV serostatus. HLA typing was unavailable for some donors at each locus, so association tests used only the typed subset. Because counts were too low, seventeen rarely observed V segments, including chromosome 9 orphons, were excluded from the earlier analysis of under 650 of the donors. A further reported finding was that TCR beta sequences accurately predicted the HLA-A and HLA-B alleles for most subjects in the first cohort. Most TCR sequences were observed very rarely across donors, whereas some public TCRs were present in many individuals. According to a later analysis, parvovirus B19, influenza, CMV and Epstein-Barr virus appeared linked to several top co-occurrence clusters. Presence/absence analyses assumed roughly uniform sequencing depth across donors, an assumption that may not hold. An association between a missense DCLRE1C variant and V-gene and J-gene trimming of TCR beta chains was found in a later genetic analysis and replicated in an independent cohort. Some IMGT-functional V segments, including TRBV6-2 and TRBV6-3, could not be distinguished by the 87-base-pair reads and were therefore excluded. Cytomegalovirus status was reported to be diagnosed by the classifier with high specificity and sensitivity in both the original and validation cohorts. A cluster of highly shared sequence variants was judged likely to represent a technical artifact of the sequencing pipeline. This cohort had only TCR beta chains sequenced, and the lack of alpha or paired-chain data limited which features could be detected. In a later analysis, the rate of TCR association differed among HLA loci, with DRB1 alleles having the most associated TCRs and HLA-C alleles having the fewest. Compared with equally common non-associated chains, HLA-associated TCR beta chains in a later analysis were more clonally expanded and had lower generation probabilities. Three of the identified cytomegalovirus-associated TCR beta chains were confirmed in vitro to be specific for cytomegalovirus antigens. Specific HLA alleles were associated with around 18,000 TCR beta sequences at a false discovery rate of 0.05 in a later analysis. When HLA alleles, especially DR and DQ, strongly co-occurred, TCR associations were difficult to assign to individual alleles. Correlated functional status among segregating V segments might be attributable to linkage disequilibrium, but an unknown experimental factor could not be ruled out. In a later analysis, most CMV-associated TCR beta chains were found to appear HLA-restricted, with HLA associations seemingly driven largely by CMV exposure. In an earlier analysis of approximately 600 of the donors, most TCR beta V segments were observed in productive rearrangements about 87% or about 30% of the time, broadly matching IMGT annotations. It was suggested by the authors that the approach could potentially be generalized to other disease states and immunological phenotypes. The study listed approximately 150 TCR beta chains as associated with cytomegalovirus. In a later genetic analysis, fewer N-insertions in productive TCRs were reported among donors in an Asian-associated ancestry cluster than the 666-donor mean.

Library prep was done by the immunoSEQ multiplex PCR assay. The multiplex PCR relied on a mix of 60 forward primers for TCR Vbeta segments and 13 reverse primers for TCR Jbeta segments. The CDR3 region of rearranged TCR beta genes was amplified from genomic DNA by a multiplex PCR assay. On the Illumina HiSeq System, the amplified TCR beta libraries were sequenced as 87-base-pair reads. Per the original workflow: In a later analysis, roughly 80 million unique TCR beta chains were counted across the roughly 610 repertoires, and around 11 million of these chains were shared by at least two donors. To remove PCR and sequencing errors, raw reads were error-corrected and collapsed into unique sequences using a nearest-neighbor algorithm that merged closely related sequences. Alignment of CDR3 sequences to IMGT reference sequences was used to assign V, D and J gene segments. For a sequence to be retained, a match of at least six nucleotides to both a V gene segment and a J gene segment was required. A rearrangement was called productive if the CDR3 had no stop codons and remained in frame with V and J, and every other rearrangement was called non-productive. Following IMGT convention, CDR3 was defined as the stretch from the second conserved V-encoded cysteine up to the conserved J-encoded phenylalanine. The earlier analysis of about 610 of the donors excluded sequences that lacked an unambiguous match to a single V gene segment. An earlier analysis of a few hundred of the donors called V segments functional above 56.7% productive rearrangements and segregating when the between-donor standard deviation exceeded 5%. A statistical classification framework was built to diagnose cytomegalovirus status from the catalog of TCR beta chain sequences. A later analysis assigned V and J genes by comparing TCR nucleotide sequences with IMGT/GENE-DB human TR gene sequences. A later analysis assigned CDR3 sequences and most-parsimonious VDJ recombination scenarios with the TCRdist pipeline. A later analysis defined each TCR beta chain by its CDR3 amino acid sequence plus V-gene family, and excluded reads lacking a unique V-gene family. In a later analysis, 550 to 650 highly shared, low-generation-probability nucleotide sequences were removed to address suspected cross-contamination and a sequencing artifact. In a later analysis, a clonal expansion index was calculated for each public chain from normalized within-repertoire ranks of inferred template counts. Generation probabilities in a later analysis came from a VDJ recombination model fitted to out-of-frame rearrangements, and those results were checked against IGoR. Hypergeometric tests were used in a later analysis to score TCR-TCR, TCR-HLA and TCR-CMV co-occurrence, with a repertoire-size bias correction applied to the TCR pairs. False discovery rates were estimated in a later analysis by permuting HLA or CMV assignments 20 times. In a later analysis, co-occurring TCRs were grouped using DBSCAN, and TCRdist sequence similarity was added for clustering within HLA-allele-positive subsets. Repertoires with fewer than 30,000 or more than 120,000 public chains, plus five repertoires with anomalous nucleotide sharing, were excluded from co-occurrence clustering. The clones in this table, taken by TCRdb from immuneACCESS, are in-frame only. Not every clone is retained; where verified, under half of the shortfall comes from an unresolved V gene, and the cause of the rest is unknown. V, J and clone size were drawn from that table, and D and trimming were deduced from the DNA. This sample comprises under 150,000 clones, 78% of them detected only once. About 1.7% of the sample is taken by the ten largest.

In total, 666 healthy bone marrow donors made up the cohort. Cohort members were all nominally healthy when sampled, although unrecorded immune exposures were likely present. The donor tested CMV seronegative, placing the donor among the 350 or so seronegative members of the cohort. A peripheral blood sample was provided by each donor, and peripheral blood mononuclear cells were used for TCR beta sequencing. The Qiagen DNeasy Blood Extraction Kit was used to extract genomic DNA from the blood cell samples. Notes on this clone: It lacks a known antigen. One base away there is no much larger clone; base qualities are not given.

The CDR3, from cysteine to phenylalanine, totals 16 residues. Only the CDR3 region is kept as DNA, spanning 48 bases read in frame from base 1. Trimming removed 4 bases from V and 6 bases from J; the gene matches leave 6 bases unexplained. From the germline V gene, CDR1 is MDHEN and CDR2 is SYDVKM. The chain was built from TRBV28 and TRBJ1-4; 12 bases in the middle match TRBD1. The sample was PBMCs. The clonotype comes from a woman aged 40 to 49 in good health and CMV-seronegative. The sequenced DNA is TGTGCCAGCAGTTCCCCCGGGACAGGGGGCCATGAAAAACTGTTTTTT. It translates to CASSSPGTGGHEKLFF.